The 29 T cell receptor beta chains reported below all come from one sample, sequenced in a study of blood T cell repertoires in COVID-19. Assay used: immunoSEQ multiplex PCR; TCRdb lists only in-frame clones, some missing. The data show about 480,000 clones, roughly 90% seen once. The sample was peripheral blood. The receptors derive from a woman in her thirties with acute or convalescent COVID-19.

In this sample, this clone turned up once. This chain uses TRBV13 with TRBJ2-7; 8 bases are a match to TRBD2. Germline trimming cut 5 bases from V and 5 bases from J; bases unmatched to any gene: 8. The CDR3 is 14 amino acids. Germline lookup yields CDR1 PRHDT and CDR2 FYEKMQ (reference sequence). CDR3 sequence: CASSPRLASDEQYF. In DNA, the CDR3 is TGTGCCAGCAGCCCCCGACTAGCGTCCGACGAGCAGTACTTC.

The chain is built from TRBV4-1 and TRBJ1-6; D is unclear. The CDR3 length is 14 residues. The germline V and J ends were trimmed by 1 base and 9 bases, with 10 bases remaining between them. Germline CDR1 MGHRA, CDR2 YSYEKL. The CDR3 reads CASSQASRRSPLHF. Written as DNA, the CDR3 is TGCGCCAGCAGCCAAGCCTCTCGTCGTTCACCCCTCCACTTT.

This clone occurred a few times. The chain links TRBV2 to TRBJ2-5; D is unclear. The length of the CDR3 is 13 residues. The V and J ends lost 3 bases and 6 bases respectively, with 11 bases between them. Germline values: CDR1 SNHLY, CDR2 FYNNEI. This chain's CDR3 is CASSEETAKTQYF. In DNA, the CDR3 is TGTGCCAGCAGTGAGGAAACAGCAAAGACCCAGTACTTC. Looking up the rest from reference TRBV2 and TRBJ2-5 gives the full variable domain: EPEVTQTPSHQVTQMGQEVILRCVPISNHLYFYWYRQILGQKVEFLVSFYNNEISEKSEIFDDQFSVERPDGSNFTLKIRSTKLEDSAMYFCASSEETAKTQYFGPGTRLLVL.

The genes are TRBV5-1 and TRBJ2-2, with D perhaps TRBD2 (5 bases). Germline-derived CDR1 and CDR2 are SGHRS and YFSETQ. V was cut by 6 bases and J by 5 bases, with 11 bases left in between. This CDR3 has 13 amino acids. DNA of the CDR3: TGCGCCAGCATGACGGGGAGTACCGGGGAGCTGTTTTTT. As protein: CASMTGSTGELFF.

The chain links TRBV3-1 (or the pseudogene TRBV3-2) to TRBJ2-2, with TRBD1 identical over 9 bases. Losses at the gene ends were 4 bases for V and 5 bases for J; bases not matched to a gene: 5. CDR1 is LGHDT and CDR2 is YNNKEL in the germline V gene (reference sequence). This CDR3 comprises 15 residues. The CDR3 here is CASSPGQGRTGELFF. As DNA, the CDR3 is TGTGCCAGCAGCCCGGGACAGGGAAGGACCGGGGAGCTGTTTTTT.

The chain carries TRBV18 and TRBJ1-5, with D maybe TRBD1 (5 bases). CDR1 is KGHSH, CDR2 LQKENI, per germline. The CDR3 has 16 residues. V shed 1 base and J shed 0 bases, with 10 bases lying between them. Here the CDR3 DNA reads TGTGCCAGCTCACCACTTAGGACAAATAGCAATCAGCCCCAGCATTTT. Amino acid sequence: CASSPLRTNSNQPQHF.

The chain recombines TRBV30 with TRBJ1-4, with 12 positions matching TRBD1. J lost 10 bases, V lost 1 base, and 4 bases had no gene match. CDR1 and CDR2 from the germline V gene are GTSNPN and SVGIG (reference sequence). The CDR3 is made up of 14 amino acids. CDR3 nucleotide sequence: TGTGCCTGGAGTGAGGGACAGGGGGCTGGAAAACTGTTTTTT. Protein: CAWSEGQGAGKLFF.

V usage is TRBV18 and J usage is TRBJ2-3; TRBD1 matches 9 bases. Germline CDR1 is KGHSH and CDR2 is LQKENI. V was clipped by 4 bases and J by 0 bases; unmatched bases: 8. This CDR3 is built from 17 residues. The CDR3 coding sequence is TGTGCCAGCTCACACGGGGACAGGGCCACTAGCACAGATACGCAGTATTTT. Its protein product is CASSHGDRATSTDTQYF.

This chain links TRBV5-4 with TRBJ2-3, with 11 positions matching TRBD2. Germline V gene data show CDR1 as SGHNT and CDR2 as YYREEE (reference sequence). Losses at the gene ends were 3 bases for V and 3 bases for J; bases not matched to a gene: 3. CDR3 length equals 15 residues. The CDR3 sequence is CASSSGLAVTDTQYF. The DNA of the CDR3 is TGTGCCAGCAGCTCGGGACTAGCGGTAACAGATACGCAGTATTTT.

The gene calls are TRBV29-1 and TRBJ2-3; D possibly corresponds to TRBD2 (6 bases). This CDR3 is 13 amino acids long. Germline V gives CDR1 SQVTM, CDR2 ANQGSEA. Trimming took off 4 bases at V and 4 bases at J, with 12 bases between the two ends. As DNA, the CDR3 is TGCAGCGTTGCCGCCTCGGGGGCAGATACGCAGTATTTT. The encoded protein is CSVAASGADTQYF.

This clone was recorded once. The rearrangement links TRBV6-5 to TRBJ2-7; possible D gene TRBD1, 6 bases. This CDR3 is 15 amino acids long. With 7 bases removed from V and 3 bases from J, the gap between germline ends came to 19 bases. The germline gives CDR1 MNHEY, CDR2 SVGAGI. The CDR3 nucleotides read TGTGCCAGCATAAGAGGACAGCGGAGTTTCTACGAGCAGTACTTC. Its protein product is CASIRGQRSFYEQYF.

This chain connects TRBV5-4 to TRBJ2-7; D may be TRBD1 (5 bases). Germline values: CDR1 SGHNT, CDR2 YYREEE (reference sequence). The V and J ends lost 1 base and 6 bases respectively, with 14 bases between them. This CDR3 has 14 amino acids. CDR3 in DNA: TGTGCCAGCAGCTTGCAAGGGGTGAGCTCCGAGCAGTACTTC. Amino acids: CASSLQGVSSEQYF. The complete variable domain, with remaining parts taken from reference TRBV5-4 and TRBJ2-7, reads ETGVTQSPTHLIKTRGQQVTLRCSSQSGHNTVSWYQQALGQGPQFIFQYYREEENGRGNFPPRFSGLQFPNYSSELNVNALELDDSALYLCASSLQGVSSEQYFGPGTRLTVT.

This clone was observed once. The CDR3 loop is CASSQDLYEQYF. CDR3 bases: TGTGCCAGCAGCCAGGACTTATACGAGCAGTACTTC. The V call is TRBV4-2, the J call TRBJ2-7; possibly TRBD2 for D (5 bases). V lost 3 bases and J 4 bases, leaving 7 bases between the germline ends. The CDR3 covers 12 residues. Germline CDR1 reads LGHNA; CDR2 reads YNFKEQ.

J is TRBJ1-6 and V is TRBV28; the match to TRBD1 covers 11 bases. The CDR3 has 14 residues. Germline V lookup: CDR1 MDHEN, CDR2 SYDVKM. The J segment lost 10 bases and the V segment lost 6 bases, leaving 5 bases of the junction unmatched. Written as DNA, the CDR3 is TGTGCCAGCAGCTTCAGGGACAGGGGGTCACCCCTCCACTTT. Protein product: CASSFRDRGSPLHF.

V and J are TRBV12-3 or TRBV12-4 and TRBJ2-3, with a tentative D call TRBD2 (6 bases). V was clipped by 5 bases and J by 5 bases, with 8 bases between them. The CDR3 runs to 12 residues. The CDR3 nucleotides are TGTGCCAGCAGTGAAGCGGGAGATACGCAGTATTTT. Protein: CASSEAGDTQYF.

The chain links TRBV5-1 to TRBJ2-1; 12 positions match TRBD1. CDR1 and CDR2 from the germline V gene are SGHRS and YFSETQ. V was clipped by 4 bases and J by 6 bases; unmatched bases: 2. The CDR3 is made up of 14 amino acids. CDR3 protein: CASSPGQGANEQFF. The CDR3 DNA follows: TGCGCCAGCAGCCCGGGACAGGGGGCCAATGAGCAGTTCTTC.

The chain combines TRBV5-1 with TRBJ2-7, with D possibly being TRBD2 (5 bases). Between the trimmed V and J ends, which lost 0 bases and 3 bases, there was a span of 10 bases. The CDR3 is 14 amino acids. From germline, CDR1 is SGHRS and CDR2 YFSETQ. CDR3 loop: CASSLEGSGYEQYF. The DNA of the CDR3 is TGCGCCAGCAGCTTGGAAGGGAGTGGCTACGAGCAGTACTTC. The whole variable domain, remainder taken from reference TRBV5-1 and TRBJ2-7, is KAGVTQTPRYLIKTRGQQVTLSCSPISGHRSVSWYQQTPGQGLQFLFEYFSETQRNKGNFPGRFSGRQFSNSRSEMNVSTLELGDSALYLCASSLEGSGYEQYFGPGTRLTVT.

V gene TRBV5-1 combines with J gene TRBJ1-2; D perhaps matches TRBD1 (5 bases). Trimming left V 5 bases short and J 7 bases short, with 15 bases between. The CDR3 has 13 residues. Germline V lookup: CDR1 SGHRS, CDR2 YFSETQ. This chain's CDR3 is CASRTLGGAGYTF. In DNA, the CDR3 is TGCGCCAGCAGGACCCTCGGTGGGGCTGGCTACACCTTC.

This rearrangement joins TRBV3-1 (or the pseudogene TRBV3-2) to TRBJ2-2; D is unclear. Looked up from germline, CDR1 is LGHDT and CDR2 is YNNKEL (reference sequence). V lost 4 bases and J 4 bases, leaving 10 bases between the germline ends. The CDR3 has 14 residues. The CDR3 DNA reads TGTGCCAGCAGCCGAGGTAGTGGCACCGGGGAGCTGTTTTTT. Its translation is CASSRGSGTGELFF.

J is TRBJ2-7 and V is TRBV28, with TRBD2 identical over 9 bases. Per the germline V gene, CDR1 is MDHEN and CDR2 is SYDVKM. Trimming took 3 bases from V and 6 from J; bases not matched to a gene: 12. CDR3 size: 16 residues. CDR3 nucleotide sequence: TGTGCCAGCAGTTTCTTTCCCCCGGGACTAGCAGTCGAGCAGTACTTC. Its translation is CASSFFPPGLAVEQYF. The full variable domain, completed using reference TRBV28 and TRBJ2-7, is DVKVTQSSRYLVKRTGEKVFLECVQDMDHENMFWYRQDPGLGLRLIYFSYDVKMKEKGDIPEGYSVSREKKERFSLILESASTNQTSMYLCASSFFPPGLAVEQYFGPGTRLTVT.

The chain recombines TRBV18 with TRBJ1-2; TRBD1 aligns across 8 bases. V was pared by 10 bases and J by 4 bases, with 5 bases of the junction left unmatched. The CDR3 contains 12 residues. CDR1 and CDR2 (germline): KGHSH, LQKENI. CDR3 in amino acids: CATGQGAYGYTF. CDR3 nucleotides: TGTGCCACCGGACAGGGCGCCTATGGCTACACCTTC.

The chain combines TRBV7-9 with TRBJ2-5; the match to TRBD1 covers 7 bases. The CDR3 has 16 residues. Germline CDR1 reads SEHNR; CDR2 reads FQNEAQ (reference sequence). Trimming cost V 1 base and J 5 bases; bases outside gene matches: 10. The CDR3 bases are TGTGCCAGCAGCTTAGGACGACAGGGTAGTTGGGAGACCCAGTACTTC. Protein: CASSLGRQGSWETQYF.

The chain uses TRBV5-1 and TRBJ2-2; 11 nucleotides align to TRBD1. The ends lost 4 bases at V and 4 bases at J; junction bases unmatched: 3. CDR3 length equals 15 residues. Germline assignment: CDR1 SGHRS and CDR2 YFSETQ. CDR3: CASSGGTGGTGELFF. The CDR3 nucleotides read TGCGCCAGCAGCGGAGGGACAGGGGGCACCGGGGAGCTGTTTTTT. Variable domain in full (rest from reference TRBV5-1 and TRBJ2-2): KAGVTQTPRYLIKTRGQQVTLSCSPISGHRSVSWYQQTPGQGLQFLFEYFSETQRNKGNFPGRFSGRQFSNSRSEMNVSTLELGDSALYLCASSGGTGGTGELFFGEGSRLTVL.

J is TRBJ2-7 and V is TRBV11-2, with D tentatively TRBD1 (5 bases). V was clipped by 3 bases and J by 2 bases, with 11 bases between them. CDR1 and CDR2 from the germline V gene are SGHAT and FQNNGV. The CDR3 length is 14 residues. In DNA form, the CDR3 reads TGTGCCAGCAGCTTGCCAGGGTGGGCCTACGAGCAGTACTTC. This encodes CASSLPGWAYEQYF.

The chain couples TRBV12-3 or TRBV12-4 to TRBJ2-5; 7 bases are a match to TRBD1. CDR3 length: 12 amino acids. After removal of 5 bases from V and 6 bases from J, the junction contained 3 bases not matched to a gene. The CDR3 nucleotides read TGTGCCAGCAGTCGACAGGGAAAGACCCAGTACTTC. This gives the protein CASSRQGKTQYF.

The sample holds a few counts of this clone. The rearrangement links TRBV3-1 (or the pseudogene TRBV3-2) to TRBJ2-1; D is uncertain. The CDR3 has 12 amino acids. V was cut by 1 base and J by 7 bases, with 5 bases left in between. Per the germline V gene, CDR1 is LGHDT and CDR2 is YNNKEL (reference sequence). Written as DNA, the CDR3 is TGTGCCAGCAGCCAAGTCGGTAATGAGCAGTTCTTC. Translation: CASSQVGNEQFF.

CDR3 DNA: TGCGCCAGCAGCTTTGGACTAGCGGGGGCCTACGAGCAGTACTTC. This sequence encodes CASSFGLAGAYEQYF. The rearrangement links TRBV5-1 to TRBJ2-7; TRBD2 agrees at 13 bases. Looked up from germline, CDR1 is SGHRS and CDR2 is YFSETQ. The length of the CDR3 is 15 residues. Trimming took 2 bases from V and 2 from J; bases not matched to a gene: 1.

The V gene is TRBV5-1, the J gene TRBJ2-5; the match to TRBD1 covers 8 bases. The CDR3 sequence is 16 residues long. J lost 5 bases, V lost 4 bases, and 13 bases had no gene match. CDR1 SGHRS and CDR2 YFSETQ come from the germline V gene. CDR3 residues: CASSADRGRYGETQYF. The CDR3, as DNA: TGCGCCAGCAGCGCCGACAGGGGACGATACGGGGAGACCCAGTACTTC. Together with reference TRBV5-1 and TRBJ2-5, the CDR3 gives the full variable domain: KAGVTQTPRYLIKTRGQQVTLSCSPISGHRSVSWYQQTPGQGLQFLFEYFSETQRNKGNFPGRFSGRQFSNSRSEMNVSTLELGDSALYLCASSADRGRYGETQYFGPGTRLLVL.

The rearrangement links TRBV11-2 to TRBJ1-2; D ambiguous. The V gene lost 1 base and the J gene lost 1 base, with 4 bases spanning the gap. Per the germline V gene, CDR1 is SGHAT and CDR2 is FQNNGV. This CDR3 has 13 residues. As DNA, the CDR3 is TGTGCCAGCAGCTTAGCAATTAACTATGGCTACACCTTC. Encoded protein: CASSLAINYGYTF.